The present T cell receptor beta chain was sequenced within a study of cytomegalovirus exposure and HLA in healthy donors. PCR used 60 Vbeta primers and 13 Jbeta primers. Assay: immunoSEQ multiplex PCR; the TCRdb copy retains only in-frame clones and omits some. The table includes roughly 180,000 clones, under 80% detected once. V dropped 4 bases and J dropped 4 bases, with 19 bases sitting between them. The V gene's germline CDR1 is MNHNY and CDR2 SVGAGI (reference sequence). This CDR3 is 16 amino acids long. The sequenced sample was PBMCs. The receptor comes from a woman aged 45 to 65 in good health and CMV-seropositive. The chain combines TRBV6-6 with TRBJ2-5; D call uncertain. The CDR3 DNA sequence: TGTGCCAGCAGTTTTACCGACAACTTGATGGGAGAGACCCAGTACTTC. Translation: CASSFTDNLMGETQYF.